The entry below describes one T cell receptor beta chain. Its target is unknown. The data were taken from a study of cytomegalovirus exposure and HLA in healthy donors. Study findings and constraints: In vitro work confirmed that a few CMV-associated chains recognize CMV antigens.

The PCR employed 60 Vbeta primers together with 13 Jbeta primers. Here immunoSEQ multiplex PCR was the method, and the copy in TCRdb shows in-frame clones only, minus some. The data show some 160,000 clones, around 84% seen once. This TCR was recovered from a boy aged 2 to 9 in good health and CMV-seronegative. The source material was PBMCs.

For the CDR3, the DNA is TGTGCCAGCAGCTCACCCATACCACGTACAGGGCCCCCCTACGAGCAGTACTTC. It yields the protein CASSSPIPRTGPPYEQYF. The chain uses TRBV7-9 and TRBJ2-7; maybe TRBD1 (6 bases). Deletions cut 4 bases from V and 2 bases from J, with 24 bases between. The germline V gene has CDR1 SEHNR and CDR2 FQNEAQ (reference sequence). CDR3 length equals 18 residues.